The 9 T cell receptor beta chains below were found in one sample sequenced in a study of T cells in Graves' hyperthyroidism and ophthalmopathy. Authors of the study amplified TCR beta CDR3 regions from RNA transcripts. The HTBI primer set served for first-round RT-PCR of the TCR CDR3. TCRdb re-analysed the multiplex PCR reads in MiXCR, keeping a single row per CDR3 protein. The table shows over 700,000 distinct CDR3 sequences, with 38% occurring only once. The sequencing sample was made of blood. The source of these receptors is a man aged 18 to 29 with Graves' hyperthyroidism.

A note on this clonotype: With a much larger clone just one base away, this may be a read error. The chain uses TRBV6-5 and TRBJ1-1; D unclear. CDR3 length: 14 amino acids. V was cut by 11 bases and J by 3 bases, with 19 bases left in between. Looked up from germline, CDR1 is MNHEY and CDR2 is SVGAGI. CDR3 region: CAVSPWRSDTEAFF. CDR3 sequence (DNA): TGTGCCGTCAGCCCTTGGCGGAGCGACACTGAAGCTTTCTTT.

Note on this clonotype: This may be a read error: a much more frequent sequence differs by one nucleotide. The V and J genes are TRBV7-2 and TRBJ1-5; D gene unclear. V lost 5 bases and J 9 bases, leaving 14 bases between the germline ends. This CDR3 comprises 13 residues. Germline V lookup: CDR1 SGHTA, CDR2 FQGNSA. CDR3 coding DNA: TGTGCCAGCAGCCCGGTCACGACTCTGCCCCAGCATTTT. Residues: CASSPVTTLPQHF.

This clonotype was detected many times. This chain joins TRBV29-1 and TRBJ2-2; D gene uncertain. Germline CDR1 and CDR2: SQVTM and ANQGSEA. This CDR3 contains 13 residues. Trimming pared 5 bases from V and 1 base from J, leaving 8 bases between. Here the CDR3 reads CSVFQVNTGELFF. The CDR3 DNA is TGCAGCGTTTTCCAGGTGAACACCGGGGAGCTGTTTTTT.

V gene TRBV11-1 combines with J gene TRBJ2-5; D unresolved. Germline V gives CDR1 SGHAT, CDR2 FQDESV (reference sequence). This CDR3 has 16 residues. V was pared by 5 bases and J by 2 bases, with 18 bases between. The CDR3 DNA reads TGTGCCAGCAGCCGAGAAGGTGCAGCGACTCAAGAGACCCAGTACTTC. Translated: CASSREGAATQETQYF.

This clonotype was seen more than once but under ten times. CDR3 bases: TGTGCCAGTAGTATAGACCTATCCGGGGAGCTGTTTTTT. Translated, it gives CASSIDLSGELFF. The genes are TRBV19 and TRBJ2-2; D call uncertain. V lost 0 bases and J 6 bases, leaving 5 bases between the germline ends. The CDR3 has 13 amino acids. Germline CDR1 and CDR2: LNHDA and SQIVND (reference sequence).

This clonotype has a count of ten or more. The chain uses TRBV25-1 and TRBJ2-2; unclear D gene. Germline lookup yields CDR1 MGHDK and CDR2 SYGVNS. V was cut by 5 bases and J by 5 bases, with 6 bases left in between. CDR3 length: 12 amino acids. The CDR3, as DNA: TGTGCCAGCAGTTCGTTTACCGGGGAGCTGTTTTTT. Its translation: CASSSFTGELFF.

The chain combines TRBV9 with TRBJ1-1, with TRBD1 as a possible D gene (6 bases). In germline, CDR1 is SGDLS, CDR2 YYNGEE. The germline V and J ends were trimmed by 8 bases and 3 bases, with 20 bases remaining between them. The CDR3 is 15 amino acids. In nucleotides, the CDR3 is TGTGCCAGTGGGGGGACCAGGGGAACGGACACTGAAGCTTTCTTT. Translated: CASGGTRGTDTEAFF.

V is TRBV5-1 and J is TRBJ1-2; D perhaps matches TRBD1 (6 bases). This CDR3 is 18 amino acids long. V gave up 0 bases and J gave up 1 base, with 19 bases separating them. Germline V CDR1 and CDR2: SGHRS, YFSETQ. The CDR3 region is CASSLGNGTKAVNYGYTF. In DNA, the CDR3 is TGCGCCAGCAGCTTGGGAAATGGGACAAAGGCTGTTAACTATGGCTACACCTTC.

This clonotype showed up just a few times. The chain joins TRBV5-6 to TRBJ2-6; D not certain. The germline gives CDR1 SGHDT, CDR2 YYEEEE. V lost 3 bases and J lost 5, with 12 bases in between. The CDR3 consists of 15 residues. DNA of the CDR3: TGTGCCAGCAGCTCTTTTTGGGGTAGGGCCAACGTCCTGACTTTC. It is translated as CASSSFWGRANVLTF.